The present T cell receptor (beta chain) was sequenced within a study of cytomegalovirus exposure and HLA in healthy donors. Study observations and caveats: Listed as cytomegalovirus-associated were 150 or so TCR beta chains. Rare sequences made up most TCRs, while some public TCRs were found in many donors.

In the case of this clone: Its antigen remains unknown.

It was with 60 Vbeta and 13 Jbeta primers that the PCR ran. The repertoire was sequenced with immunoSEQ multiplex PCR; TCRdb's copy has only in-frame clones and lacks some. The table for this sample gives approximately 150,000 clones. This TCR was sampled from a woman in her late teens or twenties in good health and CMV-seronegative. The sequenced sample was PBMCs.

The CDR3 region is CASSTEGGVTEAFF. CDR3 DNA: TGTGCCAGCAGCACAGAGGGGGGGGTCACTGAAGCTTTCTTT. The genes are TRBV11-2 and TRBJ1-1; a weak D match, TRBD1 (6 bases). From germline, CDR1 is SGHAT and CDR2 FQNNGV. The CDR3 has 14 residues. Trimming left V 5 bases short and J 4 bases short, with 14 bases between. Together with reference TRBV11-2 and TRBJ1-1, the CDR3 gives the full variable domain: EAGVAQSPRYKIIEKRQSVAFWCNPISGHATLYWYQQILGQGPKLLIQFQNNGVVDDSQLPKDRFSAERLKGVDSTLKIQPAKLEDSAVYLCASSTEGGVTEAFFGQGTRLTVV.